The sequence of this T cell receptor (beta chain) was determined in a study of Ad26.COV2.S vaccination and SARS-CoV-2 variants. The overall study: The study gave Ad26.COV2.S intramuscularly, once or twice 56 days apart.

Indicated treatment: about 20 received Ad26.COV2.S at low or high dose, single or two shots; about five received placebo; per-sample allocation not given. Samples analyzed were those drawn on day 63 after the first vaccine or placebo injection. Points from the study as a whole: Spike-specific TCR breadth in vaccine recipients exceeded that seen in placebo recipients.

Sequenced by immunoSEQ multiplex PCR; TCRdb stores in-frame clones only, minus some. The data contain about 440,000 clones, around 85% of them seen just once; the ten biggest clones take up about 13%. Comment on this clone: What it recognizes is unknown.

In germline, CDR1 is LNHDA, CDR2 SQIVND (reference sequence). The ends were cut back, 5 bases at V and 7 bases at J, with 11 bases in the middle. This CDR3 region has 12 residues. The receptor's source is a person between 18 and 60 years old who received the Ad26.COV2.S COVID-19 vaccine or a placebo. The chain links TRBV19 to TRBJ1-2, with D hard to call. The starting material was peripheral blood, obtained in a trial of Ad26.COV2.S vaccine versus placebo. CDR3 nucleotides: TGTGCCAGTAGTGGAAGTTTTACTGGCTACACCTTC. It encodes CASSGSFTGYTF.